This T cell receptor (beta chain) was profiled in a study of blood T cell repertoires in COVID-19. Germline CDR1 SGHVS, CDR2 FNYEAQ. The CDR3 sequence is 17 residues long. The V and J ends lost 2 bases and 5 bases respectively, with 19 bases between them. Profiling relied on immunoSEQ multiplex PCR, and the TCRdb table lists in-frame clones only, not all of them. Of approximately 40,000 clones in the sample, under 90% were seen once. This chain connects TRBV7-6 to TRBJ1-5, with D maybe TRBD1 (5 bases). Sequencing input: peripheral blood. The origin of this receptor is a human donor in a cohort sampled during active COVID-19. The CDR3 nucleotides are TGTGCCAGCAGCTTAATCCGGTCGAACAGGTCCCATCAGCCCCAGCATTTT. It specifies CASSLIRSNRSHQPQHF.